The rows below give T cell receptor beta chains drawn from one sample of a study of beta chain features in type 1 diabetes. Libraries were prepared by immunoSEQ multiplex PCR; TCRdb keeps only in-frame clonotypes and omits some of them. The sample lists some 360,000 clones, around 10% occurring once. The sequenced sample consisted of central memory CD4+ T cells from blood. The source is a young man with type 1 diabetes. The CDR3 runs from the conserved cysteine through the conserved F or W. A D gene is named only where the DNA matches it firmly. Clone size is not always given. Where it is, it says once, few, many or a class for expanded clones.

cdr3_aa: CASRPGLSADTQYF
cdr3_nt: TGTGCCAGCAGACCGGGCCTATCAGCCGATACGCAGTATTTT
j_call: TRBJ2-3
clone_size: few
d_call: NA
v_call: TRBV2

cdr3_aa: CASSLMGFSNQPQHF
cdr3_nt: TGTGCCAGCAGTTTGATGGGTTTTAGCAATCAGCCCCAGCATTTT
j_call: TRBJ1-5
clone_size: few
d_call: NA
v_call: TRBV27

cdr3_aa: CASSPPAQETQYF
cdr3_nt: TGCGCCAGCAGCCCCCCGGCTCAGGAGACCCAGTACTTC
j_call: TRBJ2-5
clone_size: NA
d_call: NA
v_call: TRBV4-3

cdr3_aa: CASSLAASGYEQYF
cdr3_nt: TGTGCCAGCAGCCTAGCGGCTAGCGGTTACGAGCAGTACTTC
j_call: TRBJ2-7
clone_size: NA
d_call: TRBD2
v_call: TRBV11-2

cdr3_aa: CASSVGLTGPDTEAFF
cdr3_nt: TGCGCCAGCAGCGTGGGGCTTACAGGCCCAGACACTGAAGCTTTCTTT
j_call: TRBJ1-1
clone_size: few
d_call: NA
v_call: TRBV5-1

cdr3_aa: CASSGTVYNEQFF
cdr3_nt: TGTGCCAGCAGTGGGACAGTCTACAATGAGCAGTTCTTC
j_call: TRBJ2-1
clone_size: few
d_call: NA
v_call: TRBV2

cdr3_aa: CASTSSAGTEAFF
cdr3_nt: TGTGCCAGCACCTCCAGCGCAGGCACTGAAGCTTTCTTT
j_call: TRBJ1-1
clone_size: many
d_call: NA
v_call: TRBV14

cdr3_aa: CASSSPSTGEYSPLHF
cdr3_nt: TGCGCCAGCAGCTCGCCATCGACAGGGGAGTATTCACCCCTCCACTTT
j_call: TRBJ1-6
clone_size: NA
d_call: TRBD1
v_call: TRBV5-1

cdr3_aa: CASSEGQGPYNEQFF
cdr3_nt: TGTGCCAGCAGTGAAGGGCAGGGTCCCTACAATGAGCAGTTCTTC
j_call: TRBJ2-1
clone_size: few
d_call: NA
v_call: TRBV6-1

cdr3_aa: CASSVQGGTEAFF
cdr3_nt: TGTGCCAGCAGCGTACAGGGTGGGACTGAAGCTTTCTTT
j_call: TRBJ1-1
clone_size: few
d_call: NA
v_call: TRBV9

cdr3_aa: CASSLRRDGNTIYF
cdr3_nt: TGTGCCAGCAGCCTCCGCAGGGATGGAAACACCATATATTTT
j_call: TRBJ1-3
clone_size: few
d_call: NA
v_call: TRBV6-1

cdr3_aa: CASSPGRGQETQYF
cdr3_nt: TGTGCCAGCAGCCCTGGCAGGGGACAAGAGACCCAGTACTTC
j_call: TRBJ2-5
clone_size: NA
d_call: NA
v_call: TRBV11-1

cdr3_aa: CASSPDGESYEQYF
cdr3_nt: TGTGCCAGCAGCCCGGACGGGGAGAGCTACGAGCAGTACTTC
j_call: TRBJ2-7
clone_size: NA
d_call: NA
v_call: TRBV21-1

cdr3_aa: CAISPSGNEQFF
cdr3_nt: TGTGCCATCAGTCCGTCGGGGAATGAGCAGTTCTTC
j_call: TRBJ2-1
clone_size: many
d_call: NA
v_call: TRBV10-3

cdr3_aa: CAMGTSGLATDTQYF
cdr3_nt: TGTGCCATGGGGACTAGCGGTCTTGCCACAGATACGCAGTATTTT
j_call: TRBJ2-3
clone_size: few
d_call: TRBD2
v_call: TRBV10-3

cdr3_aa: CASSGGREKLFF
cdr3_nt: TGTGCCAGCAGTGGGGGAAGGGAAAAACTGTTTTTT
j_call: TRBJ1-4
clone_size: many
d_call: NA
v_call: TRBV2

cdr3_aa: CASSLATNIGGQFF
cdr3_nt: TGTGCCAGCAGTTTGGCCACGAATATCGGGGGGCAGTTCTTC
j_call: TRBJ2-1
clone_size: many
d_call: NA
v_call: TRBV28

cdr3_aa: CASSFGGWMDTQYF
cdr3_nt: TGTGCCAGCAGCTTTGGGGGGTGGATGGATACGCAGTATTTT
j_call: TRBJ2-3
clone_size: NA
d_call: NA
v_call: TRBV7-9

cdr3_aa: CASRKDGSYNEQFF
cdr3_nt: TGTGCCAGCAGAAAGGACGGCTCCTACAATGAGCAGTTCTTC
j_call: TRBJ2-1
clone_size: NA
d_call: NA
v_call: TRBV28

cdr3_aa: CASSRGQGRAGELFF
cdr3_nt: TGTGCCAGTAGTAGGGGACAGGGTAGGGCCGGGGAGCTGTTTTTT
j_call: TRBJ2-2
clone_size: NA
d_call: TRBD1
v_call: TRBV19

cdr3_aa: CASQGLGKETQYF
cdr3_nt: TGTGCCAGCCAGGGGTTGGGGAAAGAGACCCAGTACTTC
j_call: TRBJ2-5
clone_size: few
d_call: NA
v_call: TRBV6-5

cdr3_aa: CASSFTGVQEQFF
cdr3_nt: TGTGCCAGCAGTTTCACGGGAGTCCAGGAGCAGTTCTTC
j_call: TRBJ2-1
clone_size: NA
d_call: NA
v_call: TRBV11-1

cdr3_aa: CASSIRLGEVYEQYF
cdr3_nt: TGTGCCAGTAGTATCCGGCTGGGCGAAGTGTACGAGCAGTACTTC
j_call: TRBJ2-7
clone_size: NA
d_call: NA
v_call: TRBV19

cdr3_aa: CASSQVAGGPSYTF
cdr3_nt: TGTGCCAGCAGCCAAGTCGCCGGCGGCCCTTCCTACACCTTC
j_call: TRBJ1-2
clone_size: many
d_call: NA
v_call: TRBV14

cdr3_aa: CASSLARGLNTEAFF
cdr3_nt: TGTGCCAGCAGCTTAGCGAGGGGGCTGAACACTGAAGCTTTCTTT
j_call: TRBJ1-1
clone_size: NA
d_call: TRBD1
v_call: TRBV11-2

cdr3_aa: CASSPRWGKDGYTF
cdr3_nt: TGTGCCAGCAGCCCGCGGTGGGGGAAGGATGGCTACACCTTC
j_call: TRBJ1-2
clone_size: NA
d_call: NA
v_call: TRBV28

cdr3_aa: CASSLYDRTNYGYTF
cdr3_nt: TGTGCCAGCAGTTTATACGACAGGACTAACTATGGCTACACCTTC
j_call: TRBJ1-2
clone_size: NA
d_call: NA
v_call: TRBV28

cdr3_aa: CASSLRGGGEQYF
cdr3_nt: TGTGCCAGCAGCTTACGGGGAGGGGGCGAGCAGTACTTC
j_call: TRBJ2-7
clone_size: few
d_call: NA
v_call: TRBV13

cdr3_aa: CAISDQRDGTDTQYF
cdr3_nt: TGTGCCATCAGTGACCAGCGGGATGGAACAGATACGCAGTATTTT
j_call: TRBJ2-3
clone_size: NA
d_call: TRBD2
v_call: TRBV10-3

cdr3_aa: CASSQDSYEQYF
cdr3_nt: TGTGCCAGCTCACAAGACTCCTACGAGCAGTACTTC
j_call: TRBJ2-7
clone_size: NA
d_call: NA
v_call: TRBV18

cdr3_aa: CASSLSIRDGNEQFF
cdr3_nt: TGTGCCAGCAGTTTATCCATCCGGGACGGCAATGAGCAGTTCTTC
j_call: TRBJ2-1
clone_size: NA
d_call: NA
v_call: TRBV27

cdr3_aa: CASSIGLAVVYEQYF
cdr3_nt: TGTGCCAGTAGTATTGGACTAGCGGTCGTTTACGAGCAGTACTTC
j_call: TRBJ2-7
clone_size: NA
d_call: TRBD2
v_call: TRBV19

cdr3_aa: CASSPEGLENNEQFF
cdr3_nt: TGCGCCAGCAGCCCCGAGGGACTCGAGAACAATGAGCAGTTCTTC
j_call: TRBJ2-1
clone_size: few
d_call: NA
v_call: TRBV5-1

cdr3_aa: CASSLGVDRQETQYF
cdr3_nt: TGTGCCAGCAGTTTAGGGGTCGACAGGCAAGAGACCCAGTACTTC
j_call: TRBJ2-5
clone_size: few
d_call: NA
v_call: TRBV28

cdr3_aa: CASSFGVGNTEAFF
cdr3_nt: TGTGCCAGCAGCTTTGGGGTAGGGAACACTGAAGCTTTCTTT
j_call: TRBJ1-1
clone_size: few
d_call: NA
v_call: TRBV7-9